This T cell receptor (beta chain) was captured by sequencing in a study of blood T cell repertoires in COVID-19. Using immunoSEQ multiplex PCR, the repertoire was profiled, and TCRdb retains in-frame clones only, with some absent. Counted here are just under 65,000 clones, about 75% occurring once; the ten biggest clones make up around half. Sequenced sample: peripheral blood. The sequence was obtained from an elderly woman with acute or convalescent COVID-19.

CDR3 sequence: CASSPGLAGVGELFF. CDR3 DNA: TGTGCCAGCTCACCGGGACTAGCGGGAGTCGGGGAGCTGTTTTTT. V and J are TRBV18 and TRBJ2-2, with 14 nucleotides matching TRBD2. V lost 3 bases to trimming and J lost 7 bases; unmatched junction nucleotides: 1. Germline loops: CDR1 KGHSH, CDR2 LQKENI. The CDR3 contains 15 residues.